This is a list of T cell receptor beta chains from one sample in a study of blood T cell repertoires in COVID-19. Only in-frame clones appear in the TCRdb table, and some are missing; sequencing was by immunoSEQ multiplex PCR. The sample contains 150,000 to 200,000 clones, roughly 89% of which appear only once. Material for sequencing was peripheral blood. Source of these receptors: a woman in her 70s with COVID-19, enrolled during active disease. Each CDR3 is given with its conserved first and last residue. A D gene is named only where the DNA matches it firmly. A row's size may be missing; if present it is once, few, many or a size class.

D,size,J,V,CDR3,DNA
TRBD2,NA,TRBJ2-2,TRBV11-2,CASSSLKWLAGAAGELFF,TGTGCCAGCAGCAGCTTAAAATGGCTAGCGGGAGCGGCCGGGGAGCTGTTTTTT
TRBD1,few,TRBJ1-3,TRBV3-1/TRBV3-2,CASSRQGSGNTIYF,TGTGCCAGCAGTCGACAGGGCTCTGGAAACACCATATATTTT
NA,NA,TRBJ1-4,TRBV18,CASSPVPGREKLFF,TGTGCCAGCTCACCAGTTCCGGGGAGGGAAAAACTGTTTTTT
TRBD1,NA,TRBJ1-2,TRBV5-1,CASSGAPGGAYGYTF,TGCGCCAGCAGCGGAGCCCCAGGGGGCGCGTATGGCTACACCTTC
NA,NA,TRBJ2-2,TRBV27,CASSQRRLSDNTGELFF,TGTGCCAGCAGTCAAAGACGACTCTCAGACAACACCGGGGAGCTGTTTTTT
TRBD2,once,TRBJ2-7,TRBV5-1,CASSSRGGTSGYYEQYF,TGCGCCAGCAGCTCCAGGGGGGGGACTAGCGGTTACTACGAGCAGTACTTC
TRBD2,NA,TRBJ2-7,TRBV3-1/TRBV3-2,CASSQEILSGAVEQYF,TGTGCCAGCAGCCAAGAAATCCTTAGCGGGGCGGTAGAGCAGTACTTC
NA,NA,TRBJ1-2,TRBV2,CASSEEFVSQAPGGYTF,TGTGCCAGCAGTGAAGAGTTTGTTTCCCAGGCCCCGGGGGGCTACACCTTC
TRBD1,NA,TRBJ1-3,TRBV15,CATSRERRQGAGNTIYF,TGTGCCACCAGCAGAGAGAGGAGACAGGGCGCCGGAAACACCATATATTTT
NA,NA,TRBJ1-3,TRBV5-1,CASSLDPAGDTIYF,TGCGCCAGCAGCTTGGATCCGGCCGGAGACACCATATATTTT
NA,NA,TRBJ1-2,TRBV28,CASSLLFTRQVGYTF,TGTGCCAGCAGTTTACTCTTTACTCGTCAGGTGGGCTACACCTTC
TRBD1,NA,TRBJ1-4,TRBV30,CAWIEQGSGEKLFF,TGTGCCTGGATAGAACAGGGGAGTGGTGAAAAACTGTTTTTT
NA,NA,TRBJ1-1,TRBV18,CASSPVQNFPNTEAFF,TGTGCCAGCTCACCAGTTCAGAATTTTCCGAACACTGAAGCTTTCTTT
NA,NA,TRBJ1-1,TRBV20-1,CSALRVPEAFF,TGCAGTGCTCTTCGAGTACCTGAAGCTTTCTTT
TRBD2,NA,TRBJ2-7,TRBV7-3,CASSLTLGLAGGPLNEQYF,TGTGCCAGCAGCTTAACGTTGGGACTAGCGGGAGGGCCTCTGAACGAGCAGTACTTC
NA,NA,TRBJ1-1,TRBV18,CASSPNMEGDTEAFF,TGTGCCAGCTCACCGAATATGGAAGGGGACACTGAAGCTTTCTTT
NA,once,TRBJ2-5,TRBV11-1,CASSSPQETQYF,TGTGCCAGCAGCTCCCCCCAGGAGACCCAGTACTTC
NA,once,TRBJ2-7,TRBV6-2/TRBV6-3,CASSYHRVWRGYSYEQYF,TGTGCCAGCAGTTATCATCGCGTATGGAGGGGCTACTCCTACGAGCAGTACTTC
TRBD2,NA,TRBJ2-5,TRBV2,CASSRGTSGIWTQYF,TGTGCCAGCAGTAGAGGGACTAGCGGGATTTGGACCCAGTACTTC
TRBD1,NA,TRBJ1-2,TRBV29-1,CSVVRGDGYTF,TGCAGCGTTGTCAGGGGGGATGGCTACACCTTC
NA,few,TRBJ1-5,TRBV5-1,CASSLGPQTENQPQHF,TGCGCCAGCAGCTTGGGTCCACAGACAGAAAATCAGCCCCAGCATTTT
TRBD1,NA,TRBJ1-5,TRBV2,CASRGTGGGQPQHF,TGTGCCAGCAGGGGGACAGGGGGCGGGCAGCCCCAGCATTTT
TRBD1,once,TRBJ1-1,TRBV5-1,CASRSDRGRLNTEAFF,TGCGCCAGCAGATCGGACAGGGGGCGTTTGAACACTGAAGCTTTCTTT
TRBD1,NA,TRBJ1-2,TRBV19,CASRTPDRGRDGYTF,TGTGCCAGTCGGACACCGGACAGGGGGAGGGATGGCTACACCTTC
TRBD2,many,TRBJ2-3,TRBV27,CASSLWREDTDTQYF,TGTGCCAGCAGTTTGTGGCGGGAGGACACAGATACGCAGTATTTT
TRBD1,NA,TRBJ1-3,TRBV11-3,CASSPRGRDGNTIYF,TGTGCCAGCAGCCCCAGGGGGCGCGATGGAAACACCATATATTTT